A single sample is the source of the 28 T cell receptor beta chains below, sequenced in a study of blood T cell repertoires in COVID-19. Sequencing was performed with immunoSEQ multiplex PCR; in TCRdb, only in-frame clones are kept and a portion is missing. Here the sample spans over 200,000 clones, around 91% being singletons. The sequenced material came from PBMCs or T cells enriched from blood (not recorded which). The receptor set was obtained from a man between 25 and 39 years old who had been exposed to COVID-19.

The rearrangement joins TRBV6-5 to TRBJ2-7, with 7 bases aligning to TRBD2. The V and J ends lost 2 bases and 4 bases, in that order; junction bases with no gene match: 5. This CDR3 comprises 14 residues. Germline CDR1 MNHEY, CDR2 SVGAGI. The CDR3 loop reads CASSYGGESYEQYF. CDR3 DNA: TGTGCCAGCAGTTACGGGGGGGAGTCGTACGAGCAGTACTTC.

The V gene is TRBV3-1 (or the pseudogene TRBV3-2), the J gene TRBJ1-2; D gene ambiguous. Germline CDR1 LGHDT, CDR2 YNNKEL (reference sequence). This CDR3 has 12 residues. Trimming took 1 base from V and 4 from J, leaving 4 bases between them. Written as DNA, the CDR3 is TGTGCCAGCAGCCAAGGGCCCTATGGCTACACCTTC. The encoded protein is CASSQGPYGYTF.

V and J are TRBV25-1 and TRBJ1-4, with D possibly being TRBD1 (6 bases). Germline CDR1 reads MGHDK; CDR2 reads SYGVNS. This CDR3 contains 15 residues. The V end lost 5 bases, the J end lost 1 base, and 11 bases lay between the germline ends. The DNA of the CDR3 is TGTGCCAGCAGTCAGACAGGTGGAACTAATGAAAAACTGTTTTTT. Its translation is CASSQTGGTNEKLFF. Drawing the rest from reference TRBV25-1 and TRBJ1-4, the complete variable domain is EADIYQTPRYLVIGTGKKITLECSQTMGHDKMYWYQQDPGMELHLIHYSYGVNSTEKGDLSSESTVSRIRTEHFPLTLESARPSHTSQYLCASSQTGGTNEKLFFGSGTQLSVL.

The chain has TRBV7-9 and TRBJ1-2; D is possibly TRBD1 (6 bases). Trimming took 5 bases from V and 7 from J, leaving 14 bases between them. CDR1 and CDR2 from the germline V gene are SEHNR and FQNEAQ (reference sequence). This CDR3 has 13 residues. The CDR3 DNA reads as TGTGCCAGCAGCCCCCGGGACATGGGTGGCTACACCTTC. This codes for CASSPRDMGGYTF.

This clone has only one observation. The V and J genes are TRBV5-1 and TRBJ2-1, with D hard to call. V gave up 2 bases and J gave up 0 bases, with 12 bases separating them. Per germline, CDR1 SGHRS and CDR2 YFSETQ. The CDR3 contains 16 residues. The CDR3 bases are TGCGCCAGCAGCTTAACGACATATAGCTCCTACAATGAGCAGTTCTTC. Translation: CASSLTTYSSYNEQFF. The variable domain in full, with the rest retrieved from reference TRBV5-1 and TRBJ2-1, is KAGVTQTPRYLIKTRGQQVTLSCSPISGHRSVSWYQQTPGQGLQFLFEYFSETQRNKGNFPGRFSGRQFSNSRSEMNVSTLELGDSALYLCASSLTTYSSYNEQFFGPGTRLTVL.

This chain connects TRBV7-2 to TRBJ2-2, with 16 bases identical to TRBD2. Per germline, CDR1 SGHTA and CDR2 FQGNSA. The ends lost 6 bases at V and 7 bases at J; junction bases unmatched: 11. This CDR3 spans 18 amino acids. In nucleotides, the CDR3 is TGTGCCAGCAGGAAGGCCGGGACTAGCGGGGGGGCCGGCGGGGAGCTGTTTTTT. Amino acids: CASRKAGTSGGAGGELFF.

The genes are TRBV2 and TRBJ2-2; the D gene is possibly TRBD2 (6 bases). Trimming took off 8 bases at V and 4 bases at J, with 14 bases between the two ends. The CDR3 is 14 amino acids. Germline CDR1 is SNHLY and CDR2 is FYNNEI. The DNA of the CDR3 is TGTGCCAGCTCTCCGGAGGGGATCACCGGGGAGCTGTTTTTT. Translation gives CASSPEGITGELFF.

This chain's CDR3 is CASARLDRGVSSTDTQYF. CDR3 in DNA: TGCGCCAGCGCCCGTCTGGACCGGGGGGTTTCTAGCACAGATACGCAGTATTTT. The V gene is TRBV5-1, the J gene TRBJ2-3; TRBD2 matches 7 bases. The CDR3 loop spans 18 amino acids. V lost 7 bases, J lost 0 bases, and 17 bases stayed unmatched. In germline, CDR1 is SGHRS, CDR2 YFSETQ.

About this clone: Other DNA sequences in this specimen translate into the identical CDR3. The chain is built from TRBV5-4 and TRBJ2-1; D is unresolved. Germline CDR1 and CDR2: SGHNT and YYREEE (reference sequence). V gave up 0 bases and J gave up 1 base, with 5 bases separating them. The CDR3 is made up of 14 amino acids. The CDR3 here is CASSLAGSYNEQFF. The CDR3 bases are TGTGCCAGCAGCTTGGCAGGATCCTACAATGAGCAGTTCTTC.

The chain combines TRBV19 with TRBJ1-3, with D maybe TRBD1 (5 bases). The germline V gene encodes CDR1 LNHDA and CDR2 SQIVND (reference sequence). Trimming left V 5 bases short and J 2 bases short, with 7 bases between. The CDR3 length is 13 residues. The CDR3 sequence: CASSAGPGNTIYF. The CDR3 region has the DNA TGTGCCAGTAGTGCAGGGCCTGGAAACACCATATATTTT.

The chain carries TRBV6-8 and TRBJ1-5; possibly TRBD1 for D (6 bases). The ends were cut back, 3 bases at V and 5 bases at J, with 14 bases in the middle. The length of the CDR3 is 15 residues. Germline V gene lookup returns CDR1 MNHGY and CDR2 SAAAGT. The CDR3 loop reads CASSYPIRGYQPQHF. The CDR3 DNA reads as TGTGCCAGCAGTTATCCCATCAGGGGATATCAGCCCCAGCATTTT.

This chain links TRBV30 with TRBJ2-7, with 7 nucleotides matching TRBD1. CDR3 length equals 15 residues. Germline assignment: CDR1 GTSNPN and CDR2 SVGIG (reference sequence). The V gene end was trimmed by 1 base and the J gene end by 5 bases; junction bases not matched to a gene: 11. CDR3 region: CAWSGSGRGSNEQYF. The CDR3 DNA follows: TGTGCCTGGAGTGGCTCGGGCAGGGGGTCCAACGAGCAGTACTTC. The full variable domain, in which reference TRBV30 and TRBJ2-7 provide the parts outside the CDR3, is SQTIHQWPATLVQPVGSPLSLECTVEGTSNPNLYWYRQAAGRGLQLLFYSVGIGQISSEVPQNLSASRPQDRQFILSSKKLLLSDSGFYLCAWSGSGRGSNEQYFGPGTRLTVT.

The J gene is TRBJ2-6, the V gene TRBV2, with D possibly matching TRBD1 (5 bases). This CDR3 is built from 15 residues. CDR1 and CDR2 (germline): SNHLY, FYNNEI. V dropped 5 bases and J dropped 0 bases, with 8 bases sitting between them. CDR3 residues: CASSRQSSGANVLTF. The CDR3 bases are TGTGCCAGCAGTCGACAGAGCTCTGGGGCCAACGTCCTGACTTTC.

With respect to this clone: One end of the junction does not line up with germline, which may come from a read error. The rearrangement joins TRBV6-4 to TRBJ2-7; D is unresolved. This CDR3 has 14 residues. Per germline, CDR1 MRHNA and CDR2 SNTAGT. In DNA, the CDR3 is TGTGCCCCCTCCAAACGCCTGTCCGGCGGTCAGCAATACTTC. It encodes CAPSKRLSGGQQYF.

The V call is TRBV18, the J call TRBJ1-1; TRBD1 is a possible D gene (6 bases). The CDR3 length is 15 residues. CDR1 and CDR2 (germline): KGHSH, LQKENI. The ends were cut back, 3 bases at V and 0 bases at J, with 11 bases in the middle. The CDR3 spells CASSPDGTLNTEAFF. As DNA, the CDR3 is TGTGCCAGCTCACCCGACGGGACATTGAACACTGAAGCTTTCTTT.

This rearrangement joins TRBV6-2 or TRBV6-3 to TRBJ2-7; TRBD2 matches 14 bases. The trim removed 4 bases at V and 0 bases at J, leaving 11 bases unmatched. CDR1 MNHEY and CDR2 SVGEGT come from the germline V gene. This CDR3 is built from 19 residues. The CDR3 here is CASSSVRTSGGLNSYEQYF. The CDR3 coding sequence is TGTGCCAGCAGTTCCGTCCGGACTAGCGGGGGGCTGAACTCCTACGAGCAGTACTTC.

The rearrangement links TRBV19 to TRBJ2-7, with TRBD1 matching 10 bases. The CDR3 sequence is 14 residues long. V shed 4 bases, J shed 4 bases, and the junction held 4 bases outside the gene matches. Germline V CDR1 and CDR2: LNHDA, SQIVND (reference sequence). CDR3 in amino acids: CASSKDRGPYEQYF. The DNA of the CDR3 is TGTGCCAGTAGTAAAGACAGGGGGCCTTACGAGCAGTACTTC.

This sequence joins TRBV5-8 and TRBJ2-1, with unresolved D. In germline, CDR1 is SGHTS, CDR2 YDEGEE. Trimming took 1 base from V and 9 from J, leaving 20 bases between them. The CDR3 is 16 amino acids. The chain's CDR3 is CASSLTMLGLKSEQFF. The CDR3 DNA sequence: TGTGCCAGCAGCTTGACCATGCTAGGCCTTAAGAGTGAGCAGTTCTTC. The full variable domain, its missing parts supplied by reference TRBV5-8 and TRBJ2-1, is EAGVTQSPTHLIKTRGQQATLRCSPISGHTSVYWYQQALGLGLQFLLWYDEGEERNRGNFPPRFSGRQFPNYSSELNVNALELEDSALYLCASSLTMLGLKSEQFFGPGTRLTVL.

The J gene is TRBJ2-1, the V gene TRBV10-3, with 8 bases aligning to TRBD2. CDR1 and CDR2 from the germline V gene are ENHRY and SYGVKD. The CDR3 sequence is 17 residues long. Unmatched junction bases numbered 16, after V lost 3 bases and J lost 9 bases. The CDR3 DNA is TGTGCCATCAGTGACAATATAAGACTAGCGATATCTAGTGAGCAGTTCTTC. It is translated as CAISDNIRLAISSEQFF.

The chain links TRBV3-1 (or the pseudogene TRBV3-2) to TRBJ1-5, with 7 bases identical to TRBD1. CDR3 length: 14 amino acids. Germline lookup yields CDR1 LGHDT and CDR2 YNNKEL (reference sequence). Trimming removed 3 bases from V and 2 bases from J; junction bases left unmatched: 1. CDR3 sequence reads: CASSHQGGNQPQHF. The CDR3 DNA reads as TGTGCCAGCAGCCACCAGGGGGGCAATCAGCCCCAGCATTTT.

The chain uses TRBV11-3 and TRBJ2-7; TRBD1 might be the D (6 bases). V was pared by 7 bases and J by 5 bases, with 12 bases between. The CDR3 is made up of 12 amino acids. Germline V gene data show CDR1 as SGHNT and CDR2 as YENEEA. CDR3: CASTHRVDEQYF. In DNA form, the CDR3 reads TGTGCCAGCACCCACAGGGTTGACGAGCAGTACTTC.

In DNA, the CDR3 is TGCGCCAGCAACCGAGGAGAGGGGAGGGTCGGCACTGAAGCTTTCTTT. It encodes CASNRGEGRVGTEAFF. This rearrangement joins TRBV5-1 to TRBJ1-1, with D perhaps TRBD1 (5 bases). CDR3 length: 16 residues. Germline V gene data show CDR1 as SGHRS and CDR2 as YFSETQ. V dropped 6 bases and J dropped 4 bases, with 22 bases sitting between them.

The chain is built from TRBV6-2 or TRBV6-3 and TRBJ2-7; TRBD2 is a possible D gene (5 bases). Trimming stripped 5 bases from V and 2 bases from J, with 13 bases between. This CDR3 region has 14 residues. The germline V gene has CDR1 MNHEY and CDR2 SVGEGT. CDR3 protein: CASSGLAAPYEQYF. Here the CDR3 DNA reads TGTGCCAGCAGTGGACTCGCCGCACCCTACGAGCAGTACTTC.

This chain joins TRBV19 and TRBJ2-1, with TRBD2 identical over 12 bases. The germline gives CDR1 LNHDA, CDR2 SQIVND (reference sequence). V lost 5 bases and J lost 1; bases outside the gene matches: 6. The length of the CDR3 is 17 residues. The CDR3 bases are TGTGCCAGTAGTGTTACTAGCGGGGGGACATCCTACAATGAGCAGTTCTTC. It yields the protein CASSVTSGGTSYNEQFF. The whole variable domain, filled in from reference TRBV19 and TRBJ2-1, reads DGGITQSPKYLFRKEGQNVTLSCEQNLNHDAMYWYRQDPGQGLRLIYYSQIVNDFQKGDIAEGYSVSREKKESFPLTVTSAQKNPTAFYLCASSVTSGGTSYNEQFFGPGTRLTVL.

This chain connects TRBV3-1 (or the pseudogene TRBV3-2) to TRBJ1-4; D unclear. Germline CDR1 LGHDT, CDR2 YNNKEL (reference sequence). Deletions cut 3 bases from V and 7 bases from J, with 9 bases between. The CDR3 is 13 residues long. Here the CDR3 reads CASSHPEGEKLFF. As DNA, the CDR3 is TGTGCCAGCAGCCATCCGGAGGGTGAAAAACTGTTTTTT.

The chain uses TRBV19 and TRBJ2-7, with 9 bases fitting TRBD1. The V gene end was trimmed by 5 bases and the J gene end by 5 bases; junction bases not matched to a gene: 7. Looked up from germline, CDR1 is LNHDA and CDR2 is SQIVND (reference sequence). CDR3 length: 14 residues. The CDR3 sequence: CASSPGQGINEQYF. The CDR3 region has the DNA TGTGCCAGTAGTCCCGGACAGGGGATCAACGAGCAGTACTTC.

The chain has TRBV6-5 and TRBJ2-5; tentative D call: TRBD1 (6 bases). The CDR3 length is 13 residues. V was cut by 6 bases and J by 1 base, with 9 bases left in between. CDR1 is MNHEY, CDR2 SVGAGI, per germline. The CDR3 coding sequence is TGTGCCAGCAGAGGACAGCGCCAAGAGACCCAGTACTTC. Its protein product is CASRGQRQETQYF.

The chain employs TRBV2 and TRBJ2-7; no firm D call. Trimming removed 6 bases at V and 4 bases at J, with 4 bases between. This CDR3 is built from 10 residues. The germline V gene has CDR1 SNHLY and CDR2 FYNNEI. In DNA, the CDR3 is TGTGCCAGCAGCCTATACGAGCAGTACTTC. This gives the protein CASSLYEQYF.